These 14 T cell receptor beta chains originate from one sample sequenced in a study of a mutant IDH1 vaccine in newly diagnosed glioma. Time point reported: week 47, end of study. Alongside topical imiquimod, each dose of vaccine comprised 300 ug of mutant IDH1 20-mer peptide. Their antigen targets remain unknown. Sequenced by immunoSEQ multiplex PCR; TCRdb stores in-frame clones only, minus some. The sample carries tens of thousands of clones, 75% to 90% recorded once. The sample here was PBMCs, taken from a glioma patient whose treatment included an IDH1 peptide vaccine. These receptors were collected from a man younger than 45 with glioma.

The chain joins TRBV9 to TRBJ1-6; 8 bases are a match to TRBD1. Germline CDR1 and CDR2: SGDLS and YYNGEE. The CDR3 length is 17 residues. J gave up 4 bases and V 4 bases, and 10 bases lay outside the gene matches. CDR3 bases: TGTGCCAGCAGCCCGCGGGACAGGCGGGAGTATAATTCACCCCTCCACTTT. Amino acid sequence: CASSPRDRREYNSPLHF.

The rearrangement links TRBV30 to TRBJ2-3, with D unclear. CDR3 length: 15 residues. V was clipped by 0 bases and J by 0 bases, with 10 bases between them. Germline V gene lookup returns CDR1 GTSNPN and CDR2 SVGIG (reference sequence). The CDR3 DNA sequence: TGTGCCTGGAGTGTCGGAGCGACTAGCACAGATACGCAGTATTTT. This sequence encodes CAWSVGATSTDTQYF.

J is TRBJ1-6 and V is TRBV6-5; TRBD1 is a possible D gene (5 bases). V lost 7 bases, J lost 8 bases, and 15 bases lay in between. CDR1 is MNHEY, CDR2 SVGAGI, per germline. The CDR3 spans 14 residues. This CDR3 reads CASNSVRGDSPLHF. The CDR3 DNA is TGTGCCAGCAACTCCGTCCGGGGGGATTCACCCCTCCACTTT.

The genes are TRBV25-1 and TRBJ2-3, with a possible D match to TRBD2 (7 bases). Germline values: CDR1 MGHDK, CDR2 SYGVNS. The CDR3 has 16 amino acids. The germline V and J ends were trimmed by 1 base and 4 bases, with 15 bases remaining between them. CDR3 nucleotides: TGTGCCAGCAGTGAATTGGGCGGGGGCGGCGCAGATACGCAGTATTTT. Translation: CASSELGGGGADTQYF.

The CDR3 protein is CASSWGLQETQYF. The CDR3 coding sequence is TGTGCCAGCAGCTGGGGCTTACAAGAGACCCAGTACTTC. The J gene is TRBJ2-5, the V gene TRBV7-2; D is possibly TRBD1 (5 bases). Germline V lookup: CDR1 SGHTA, CDR2 FQGNSA. Trimming removed 4 bases at V and 2 bases at J, with 8 bases between. This CDR3 is built from 13 residues.

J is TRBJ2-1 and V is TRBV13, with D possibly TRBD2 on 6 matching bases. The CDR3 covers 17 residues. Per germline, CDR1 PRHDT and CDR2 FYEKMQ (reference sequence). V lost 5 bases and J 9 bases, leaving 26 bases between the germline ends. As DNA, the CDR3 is TGTGCCAGCAGCGACCCCCTGGAGGGCTGGGGGTACTCTGAGCAGTTCTTC. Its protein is CASSDPLEGWGYSEQFF.

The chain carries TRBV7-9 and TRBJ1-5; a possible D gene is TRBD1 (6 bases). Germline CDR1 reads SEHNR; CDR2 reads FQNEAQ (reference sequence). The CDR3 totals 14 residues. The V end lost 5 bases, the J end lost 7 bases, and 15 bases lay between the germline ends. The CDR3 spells CASSAQGPRQPQHF. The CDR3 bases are TGTGCCAGCAGCGCACAGGGTCCGCGGCAGCCCCAGCATTTT.

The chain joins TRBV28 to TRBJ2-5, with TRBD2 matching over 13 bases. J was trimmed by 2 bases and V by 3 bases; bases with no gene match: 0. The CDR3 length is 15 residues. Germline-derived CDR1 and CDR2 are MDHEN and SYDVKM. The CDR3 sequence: CASSLTSGGQETQYF. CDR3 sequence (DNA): TGTGCCAGCAGTTTGACTAGCGGGGGGCAAGAGACCCAGTACTTC.

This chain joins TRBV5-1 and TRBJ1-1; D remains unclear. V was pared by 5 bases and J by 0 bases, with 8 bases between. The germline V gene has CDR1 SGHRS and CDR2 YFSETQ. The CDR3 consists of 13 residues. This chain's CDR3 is CASSSFMNTEAFF. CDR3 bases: TGCGCCAGCAGTTCCTTTATGAACACTGAAGCTTTCTTT.

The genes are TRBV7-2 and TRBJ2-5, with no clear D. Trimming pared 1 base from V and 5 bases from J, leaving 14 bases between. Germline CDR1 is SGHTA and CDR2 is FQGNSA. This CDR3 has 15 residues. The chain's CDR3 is CASSLVGSSAETQYF. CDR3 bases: TGTGCCAGCAGCTTAGTAGGCTCCTCCGCGGAGACCCAGTACTTC.

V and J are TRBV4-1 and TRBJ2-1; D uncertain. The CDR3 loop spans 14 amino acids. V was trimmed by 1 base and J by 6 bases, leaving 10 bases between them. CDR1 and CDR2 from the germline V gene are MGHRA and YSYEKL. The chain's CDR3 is CASSQVLSFNEQFF. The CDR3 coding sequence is TGCGCCAGCAGCCAAGTATTATCGTTCAATGAGCAGTTCTTC.

The CDR3 sequence is CASSLNWASVYEQYF. CDR3 bases: TGTGCCAGCAGCTTGAACTGGGCGTCGGTCTACGAGCAGTACTTC. The V and J genes are TRBV5-8 and TRBJ2-7, with D hard to call. V lost 1 base and J 3 bases, leaving 14 bases between the germline ends. CDR1 is SGHTS, CDR2 YDEGEE, per germline. This CDR3 is 15 amino acids long.

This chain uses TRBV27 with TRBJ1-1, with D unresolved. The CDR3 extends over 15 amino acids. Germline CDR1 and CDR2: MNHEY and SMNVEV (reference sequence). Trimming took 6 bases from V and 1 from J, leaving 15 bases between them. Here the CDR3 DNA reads TGTGCCAGCAGATTAGGAGGGCGGAGGAACACTGAAGCTTTCTTT. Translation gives CASRLGGRRNTEAFF.

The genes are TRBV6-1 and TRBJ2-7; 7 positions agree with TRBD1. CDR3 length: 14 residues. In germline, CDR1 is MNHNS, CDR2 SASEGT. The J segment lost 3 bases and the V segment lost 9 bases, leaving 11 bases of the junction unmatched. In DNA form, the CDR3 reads TGTGCCAGTTCCGGGACAGTGACCCTCTACGAGCAGTACTTC. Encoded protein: CASSGTVTLYEQYF.